This is a list of T cell receptor beta chains from one sample in a study of Graves' ophthalmopathy and Graves' hyperthyroidism. TCRdb analysed the multiplex PCR reads with MiXCR anew, one entry per CDR3 protein. This table has about 380,000 distinct CDR3 sequences, less than 20% appearing once. Sequencing input: peripheral blood. The source is a woman aged 18-30 years with stable Graves' hyperthyroidism. The CDR3 runs from the conserved cysteine through the conserved F or W. Each record gives: V gene, J gene, clone size, D gene, CDR3 DNA, CDR3 protein. A D gene is named only where the DNA matches it firmly. Clone size is shown for a subset of rows, as once, few, many or a class of expanded clone.

>TRBV24-1|TRBJ1-2|many|TRBD1
TGTGCCACCTCCCGGGACAGCCACCATGGCTACACCTTC
CATSRDSHHGYTF
>TRBV7-3|TRBJ2-2|NA|NA
TGTGCCAGCAGCACAAGGGACCCGGGCAGGGCGAACACCGGGGAGCTGTTTTTT
CASSTRDPGRANTGELFF
>TRBV28|TRBJ1-5|few|NA
TGTGCCAGCAGACCCGGAGGGGGCAATCAGCCCCAGCATTTT
CASRPGGGNQPQHF
>TRBV7-2|TRBJ2-7|many|NA
TGTGCCAGCAGCCACGGACAGTTCTCCTACGAGCAGTACTTC
CASSHGQFSYEQYF
>TRBV19|TRBJ1-1|many|NA
TGTGCCAGTAGTGGGGCCGGGACCGAGAACACTGAAGCTTTCTTT
CASSGAGTENTEAFF
>TRBV5-1|TRBJ1-5|NA|NA
TGCGCCAGCAGACGTGGGGAGGGTCAGCCCCAGCATTTT
CASRRGEGQPQHF
>TRBV7-2|TRBJ1-5|many|NA
TGTGCCAGCAGTTTGATAGACAATCAGCCCCAGCATTTT
CASSLIDNQPQHF
>TRBV6-5|TRBJ2-5|many|TRBD2
TGTGCCAGCAAAAGAGCGGGGGTTATGCAAGAGACCCAGTACTTC
CASKRAGVMQETQYF
>TRBV6-2/TRBV6-3|TRBJ2-7|many|NA
TGTGCCAGCAGTTCCCGAGCCTACGAGCAGTACTTC
CASSSRAYEQYF
>TRBV12-3/TRBV12-4|TRBJ1-5|many|NA
TGTGCCAGCAATCAGGGCAGTCAGCCCCAGCATTTT
CASNQGSQPQHF
>TRBV7-2|TRBJ2-7|many|NA
TGTGCCAGCAGCTCAGCCGGGACCGACGTCTACGAGCAGTACTTC
CASSSAGTDVYEQYF
>TRBV2|TRBJ2-7|many|NA
TGTGCCAGCAGTGAAGCCTCCCGACTCAAAGAGAACGAGCAGTACTTC
CASSEASRLKENEQYF
>TRBV4-2|TRBJ1-2|many|TRBD1
TGTGCCAGCAGCCGGACAGGAAGCCCGGGGTATGGCTACACCTTC
CASSRTGSPGYGYTF
>TRBV6-5|TRBJ2-2|many|TRBD1
TGTGCCAGCAGTTACGGGCAGGGGGTCGTCACCGGGGAGCTGTTTTTT
CASSYGQGVVTGELFF
>TRBV12-3/TRBV12-4|TRBJ2-7|many|TRBD2
TGTGCCAGCAGTTCCCGGGCGGGACTAGCGGGGGGCCTGCCCTACGAGCAGTACTTC
CASSSRAGLAGGLPYEQYF
>TRBV7-8|TRBJ1-5|many|NA
TGTGCCAGCAGCTTAGGCAGGCCTCCACTTCAGCCCCAGCATTTT
CASSLGRPPLQPQHF
>TRBV11-1|TRBJ2-7|NA|NA
TGTGCCAGCAGCTTGGAGGCGGTATCTGGGTCCTACGAGCAGTACTTC
CASSLEAVSGSYEQYF
>TRBV4-1|TRBJ2-7|many|NA
TGCGCCAGCAGCCAAGTGGTGGGCTACGAGCAGTACTTC
CASSQVVGYEQYF
>TRBV2|TRBJ1-4|many|NA
TGTGCCAGCAGTGAAGCCACAGCGCGGGGTGAAAAACTGTTTTTT
CASSEATARGEKLFF
>TRBV5-1|TRBJ2-5|few|TRBD2
TGCGCCAGCGACGCGGGAGGAAGGCAAGAAGAGACCCAGTACTTC
CASDAGGRQEETQYF
>TRBV19|TRBJ1-1|many|NA
TGTGCCAGTCGAGAGGGGGGCCTTATGAACACTGAAGCTTTCTTT
CASREGGLMNTEAFF
>TRBV24-1|TRBJ2-4|few|NA
TGTGCCACCAGTGCTGGGTGGGACGCCAAAAACATTAAGTACTTC
CATSAGWDAKNIKYF
>TRBV19|TRBJ2-5|many|NA
TGTGCCAGTAGTGCCCTAATGGGACGGAGACAAGAGACCCAGTACTTC
CASSALMGRRQETQYF
>TRBV3-1|TRBJ2-5|few|TRBD1
TGTGCCAGCAGCCACTACAGGGGAGAGACCCAGTACTTC
CASSHYRGETQYF
>TRBV10-3|TRBJ1-1|many|NA
TGTGCCATCAGTAAAAGTGGGAACAGGGCTACTGAAGCTTTCTTT
CAISKSGNRATEAFF
>TRBV5-1|TRBJ1-2|many|NA
TGCGCCAGCAGCTTGGAACAGGGACGCAGGGGCTACACCTTC
CASSLEQGRRGYTF
>TRBV25-1|TRBJ1-2|many|NA
TGTGCCAGCAGCGCGGGGGTTAACTATGGCTACACCTTC
CASSAGVNYGYTF
>TRBV6-1|TRBJ2-5|NA|TRBD2
TGTGCCAGCGGGCTAGCGGGGGGCGAGGAGACCCAGTACTTC
CASGLAGGEETQYF
>TRBV18|TRBJ1-1|NA|NA
TGTGCCAGCTCACCTGTTCTTGGGACGGGCAACACTGAAGCTTTCTTT
CASSPVLGTGNTEAFF
>TRBV28|TRBJ1-2|NA|TRBD1
TGTGCCAGCAGTTTGACAGGGGGAACCCATGGCTACACCTTC
CASSLTGGTHGYTF
>TRBV11-1|TRBJ1-2|many|NA
TGTGCCAGCAGCCACTACCTTTGGGGGTCAGCTAACTATGGCTACACCTTC
CASSHYLWGSANYGYTF
>TRBV12-3/TRBV12-4|TRBJ1-5|NA|NA
TGTGCCAGCAGTTTGGGTCACACCAATCAGCCCCAGCATTTT
CASSLGHTNQPQHF
>TRBV19|TRBJ2-7|many|NA
TGTGCCAGTAAGGACGGACACTCCTACGAGCAGTACTTC
CASKDGHSYEQYF
>TRBV2|TRBJ2-7|few|NA
TGTGCCAGCTTGGGGGTACCGAGGGGCGAGCAGTACTTC
CASLGVPRGEQYF
>TRBV15|TRBJ1-5|many|NA
TGTGCCACCAGCAGAGATATAGGGGTCGTAGAAAGCAATCAGCCCCAGCATTTT
CATSRDIGVVESNQPQHF
>TRBV4-1|TRBJ1-2|NA|NA
TGCGCCAGCAGCCATATTCTCACAGGGAGGTATGGCTACACCTTC
CASSHILTGRYGYTF
>TRBV6-2/TRBV6-3|TRBJ2-5|many|NA
TGTGCCAGCAGTTTGCGGATCGCCATGCAAGAGACCCAGTACTTC
CASSLRIAMQETQYF
>TRBV7-2|TRBJ1-1|many|TRBD1
TGTGCCAGCAGCCCCACCGGGACAGGGTACACTGAAGCTTTCTTT
CASSPTGTGYTEAFF
>TRBV11-2|TRBJ2-5|many|NA
TGTGCCAGCAGCTTTGGGGTGTCAGAGACCCAGTACTTC
CASSFGVSETQYF
>TRBV6-1|TRBJ2-5|NA|TRBD2
TGTGCCAGCAGGACCCCTGCGGGGGGGCCAGAGACCCAGTACTTC
CASRTPAGGPETQYF
>TRBV30|TRBJ1-2|many|TRBD1
TGTGCCTGGAGCGGACAGGGGGCGACCTATGGCTACACCTTC
CAWSGQGATYGYTF
>TRBV20-1|TRBJ2-7|many|TRBD1
TGCAGTGCTAGAGGGACAGGGGGCTACGAGCAGTACTTC
CSARGTGGYEQYF
>TRBV7-7|TRBJ2-2|many|NA
TGTGCTAGCAGCCAGGACAGATTGACCGGGGAGCTGTTTTTT
CASSQDRLTGELFF
>TRBV24-1|TRBJ1-2|many|NA
TGTGCCACCAGCTTGGACGGAAATAGCTATGGCTACACCTTC
CATSLDGNSYGYTF
>TRBV11-2|TRBJ2-7|many|NA
TGTGCCAGCAGCTTCCTATACGAGCAGTACTTC
CASSFLYEQYF
>TRBV6-1|TRBJ2-5|many|NA
TGTGCCAGCAGTGAATCTGACCAAGAGACCCAGTACTTC
CASSESDQETQYF
>TRBV7-3|TRBJ1-1|many|NA
TGTGCCAGCAGCCCGAGCCCCTCGTTTCGGCGGAACACTGAAGCTTTCTTT
CASSPSPSFRRNTEAFF
>TRBV7-2|TRBJ1-2|many|NA
TGTGCCAGCAGCTTATCGCGGGGGGCACCTGACAACTATGGCTACACCTTC
CASSLSRGAPDNYGYTF
>TRBV12-3/TRBV12-4|TRBJ1-1|NA|NA
TGTGCCAGCAGTCCTCTATCAGGTGTCGGACCGGAAGCTTTCTTT
CASSPLSGVGPEAFF
>TRBV6-1|TRBJ1-1|once|NA
TGTGCCAGCAGTGAAGGGGCCGTCTCTGAAGCTTTCTTT
CASSEGAVSEAFF
>TRBV5-1|TRBJ1-1|many|TRBD1
TGCGCCAGCAGAGCGGGACAGGGGGTGGAAGCTTTCTTT
CASRAGQGVEAFF
>TRBV7-9|TRBJ1-6|many|NA
TGTGCCAGCAGCTTAGTTGGCAGGGTCGGTTCACCCCTCCACTTT
CASSLVGRVGSPLHF
>TRBV4-1|TRBJ1-1|few|NA
TGCGCCAGCAGCCAAGAAAAAGCAGGGCGGGGGACTGAAGCTTTCTTT
CASSQEKAGRGTEAFF
>TRBV6-1|TRBJ2-2|many|NA
TGTGCCAGCATTCCCAGTCCCCCGAACACTGGGGAGCTGTTTTTT
CASIPSPPNTGELFF
>TRBV12-3/TRBV12-4|TRBJ1-1|many|TRBD1
TGTGCCAGCAGTAAAGACAGGGGAGCGAACACTGAAGCTTTCTTT
CASSKDRGANTEAFF
>TRBV14|TRBJ1-2|NA|NA
TGTGCCAGCAGCCAAGTCGAAAACTATGGCTACACCTTC
CASSQVENYGYTF
>TRBV3-1|TRBJ2-5|few|TRBD2
TGTGCCAGCAACAGAGCGGGGGTAGAGACCCAGTACTTC
CASNRAGVETQYF
>TRBV10-3|TRBJ1-2|many|NA
TGTGCCATCTTAACAGGGTGGGCCCCCAACTATGGCTACACCTTC
CAILTGWAPNYGYTF
>TRBV27|TRBJ2-7|NA|TRBD2
TGTGCCAGCAGTTTATCCCGGGGGGGCGACGAGCAGTACTTC
CASSLSRGGDEQYF
>TRBV7-2|TRBJ1-6|many|NA
TGTGCCAGCAGCTTAAGAGGGGTCGAGAATTCACCCCTCCACTTT
CASSLRGVENSPLHF